A single sample gave rise to the 29 T cell receptor beta chains below, sequenced in a study of blood T cells in healthy people across ages. A J-beta primer mix and a sample-barcoded 5' primer were used in a second PCR of roughly 6 to 11 cycles. In TCRdb, the 5' RACE reads were re-called with MiXCR into one record per CDR3 protein. The data show over 1.5 million distinct CDR3 sequences, 40% to 55% seen once. Sequencing used blood. These receptors all stem from a woman aged 40-49 years in good health.

The CDR3 sequence: CASSIVEGGSYEQYF. DNA of the CDR3: TGTGCCAGCTCGATAGTGGAGGGGGGTTCCTACGAGCAGTACTTC. V usage is TRBV18 and J usage is TRBJ2-7; either TRBD1 or TRBD2 may fit D (6 bases each). V was shortened by 6 bases and J by 1 base, with 16 bases between the two germline ends. In germline, CDR1 is KGHSH, CDR2 LQKENI. The CDR3 has 15 residues.

The V call is TRBV13, the J call TRBJ1-2; unclear D gene. The V and J ends lost 1 base and 7 bases respectively, with 10 bases between them. The CDR3 consists of 13 residues. The germline V gene has CDR1 PRHDT and CDR2 FYEKMQ (reference sequence). This CDR3 reads CASSLVVVGGYTF. The CDR3 region has the DNA TGTGCCAGCAGCTTAGTGGTGGTGGGTGGCTACACCTTC. Full variable domain (rest looked up from reference TRBV13 and TRBJ1-2): AAGVIQSPRHLIKEKRETATLKCYPIPRHDTVYWYQQGPGQDPQFLISFYEKMQSDKGSIPDRFSAQQFSDYHSELNMSSLELGDSALYFCASSLVVVGGYTFGSGTRLTVV.

V gene TRBV5-1 combines with J gene TRBJ2-2, with 7 nucleotides matching TRBD1. With 5 bases clipped from V and 7 bases from J, the junction kept 14 bases outside the gene matches. Germline-derived CDR1 and CDR2 are SGHRS and YFSETQ. The length of the CDR3 is 16 residues. CDR3 region: CASRPPGQTTLGELFF. For the CDR3, the DNA is TGCGCCAGCAGACCACCGGGACAGACAACCCTCGGGGAGCTGTTTTTT.

This chain links TRBV4-3 with TRBJ1-2; 7 bases map to TRBD1. Germline-derived CDR1 and CDR2 are LGHNA and YSLEER. Trimming at V came to 0 bases and at J to 4 bases, leaving 2 bases not matched to a gene. This CDR3 contains 14 residues. CDR3 in DNA: TGCGCCAGCAGCCAAGAGGCAGGGGGCTATGGCTACACCTTC. Its translation: CASSQEAGGYGYTF.

This chain connects TRBV7-2 to TRBJ1-2, with D maybe TRBD1 (6 bases). The germline gives CDR1 SGHTA, CDR2 FQGNSA. The CDR3 extends over 15 amino acids. V gave up 5 bases and J gave up 2 bases, with 15 bases separating them. The CDR3 nucleotides read TGTGCCAGCAGCACCCAGGGGTTTAAAAACTATGGCTACACCTTC. This codes for CASSTQGFKNYGYTF.

This clonotype was recorded at least ten times. This chain uses TRBV12-3 or TRBV12-4 with TRBJ1-5; D is undetermined. V lost 5 bases and J lost 1, with 6 bases in between. This CDR3 spans 13 amino acids. The CDR3 spells CASSGRSNQPQHF. DNA of the CDR3: TGTGCCAGCAGTGGGCGCAGCAATCAGCCCCAGCATTTT.

The J gene is TRBJ2-5, the V gene TRBV20-1, with 16 bases fitting TRBD2. The CDR3 is 14 residues long. Per germline, CDR1 DFQATT and CDR2 SNEGSKA (reference sequence). The V gene end was trimmed by 3 bases and the J gene end by 13 bases; junction bases not matched to a gene: 8. The CDR3 reads CSARGTSGGAVWYF. In DNA, the CDR3 is TGCAGTGCTAGGGGGACTAGCGGGGGGGCGGTGTGGTACTTC.

The chain recombines TRBV7-2 with TRBJ1-2; unclear D gene. Between the trimmed V and J ends, which lost 1 base and 5 bases, there was a span of 11 bases. From germline, CDR1 is SGHTA and CDR2 FQGNSA. This CDR3 has 14 residues. The chain's CDR3 is CASSLVFSGYGYTF. The CDR3 region has the DNA TGTGCCAGCAGCTTAGTATTTTCGGGGTATGGCTACACCTTC.

This chain links TRBV7-8 with TRBJ2-4, with D possibly matching TRBD2 (5 bases). This CDR3 has 13 residues. V lost 0 bases and J 8 bases, leaving 8 bases between the germline ends. CDR1 and CDR2 from the germline V gene are SGHVS and FQNEAQ. CDR3 loop: CASSLAQRDIQYF. CDR3 in DNA: TGTGCCAGCAGCTTAGCTCAGAGGGACATTCAGTACTTC.

DNA of the CDR3: TGCAGCGTTGAAGGAGGACTAGCGGGGGGGACTATCAATGAGCAGTTCTTC. Protein: CSVEGGLAGGTINEQFF. The V and J genes are TRBV29-1 and TRBJ2-1, with 15 bases identical to TRBD2. V shed 1 base, J shed 6 bases, and the junction held 7 bases outside the gene matches. The CDR3 spans 17 residues. Germline lookup yields CDR1 SQVTM and CDR2 ANQGSEA.

This clonotype was recorded only once. The rearrangement links TRBV12-3 or TRBV12-4 to TRBJ2-3, with 8 bases matching TRBD2. With 5 bases clipped from V and 5 bases from J, the junction kept 12 bases outside the gene matches. The CDR3 spans 16 residues. The DNA of the CDR3 is TGTGCCAGCAGTCCCGGGGGAGCGGGGGCCCGAGATACGCAGTATTTT. Its translation is CASSPGGAGARDTQYF.

This chain joins TRBV12-3 or TRBV12-4 and TRBJ2-2; D possibly uses TRBD1 or TRBD2 (5 bases each). V lost 3 bases, J lost 1 base, and 33 bases lay in between. The CDR3 is 23 residues long. As DNA, the CDR3 is TGTGCCAGCAGTTTGTTCTTTAGGAAAAACGGGGCGAAAGGGCCGAGGAACACCGGGGAGCTGTTTTTT. The encoded protein is CASSLFFRKNGAKGPRNTGELFF.

The chain combines TRBV14 with TRBJ2-2; D not resolved. This CDR3 has 13 residues. CDR1 is SGHDN, CDR2 FVKESK, per germline. Trimming shortened V by 4 bases and J by 7 bases, and 10 bases separated the two germline ends. The CDR3 is CASSPEGNGELFF. The CDR3 region has the DNA TGTGCCAGCAGCCCGGAAGGAAACGGGGAGCTGTTTTTT.

V usage is TRBV27 and J usage is TRBJ1-1, with TRBD1 matching over 9 bases. The germline V gene encodes CDR1 MNHEY and CDR2 SMNVEV (reference sequence). This CDR3 spans 15 amino acids. Unmatched junction bases numbered 8, after V lost 5 bases and J lost 4 bases. CDR3 nucleotide sequence: TGTGCCAGCAGTATCCGACAGGGGGGAGGCACTGAAGCTTTCTTT. Its translation: CASSIRQGGGTEAFF.

The CDR3 spells CSARASASEKLFF. The CDR3 nucleotides read TGCAGTGCTAGGGCAAGCGCCTCCGAAAAACTGTTTTTT. The J gene is TRBJ1-4, the V gene TRBV20-1; D call uncertain. V was cut by 3 bases and J by 8 bases, with 13 bases left in between. This CDR3 contains 13 residues. Germline V gene sequence: CDR1 DFQATT, CDR2 SNEGSKA (reference sequence).

This chain joins TRBV4-2 and TRBJ2-1; D gene ambiguous. Germline values: CDR1 LGHNA, CDR2 YNFKEQ. CDR3 length: 14 amino acids. Trimming took off 7 bases at V and 8 bases at J, with 18 bases between the two ends. This CDR3 reads CASMLHSGSDEQFF. In nucleotides, the CDR3 is TGTGCCAGCATGCTGCACTCAGGATCAGATGAGCAGTTCTTC.

The sample holds a few counts of this clonotype. The chain links TRBV29-1 to TRBJ2-1, with 8 bases aligning to TRBD2. The length of the CDR3 is 14 residues. Germline assignment: CDR1 SQVTM and CDR2 ANQGSEA. Unmatched junction bases numbered 5, after V lost 0 bases and J lost 7 bases. The CDR3 is CSVEDGTSLNEQFF. CDR3 nucleotide sequence: TGCAGCGTTGAAGATGGGACTAGTCTAAATGAGCAGTTCTTC.

This clonotype was picked up a small number of times. The chain uses TRBV29-1 and TRBJ2-7, with D possibly being TRBD2 (6 bases). The germline CDR1 and CDR2 sequences are SQVTM and ANQGSEA. This CDR3 spans 12 amino acids. Trimming pared 0 bases from V and 6 bases from J, leaving 9 bases between. CDR3 in DNA: TGCAGCGTTGAAGATGGAGGGGTCGAGCAGTACTTC. It specifies CSVEDGGVEQYF.

This CDR3 is CASSLVGPSGNEQFF. For the CDR3, the DNA is TGTGCCAGCAGCTTAGTGGGCCCTAGCGGCAATGAGCAGTTCTTC. The V call is TRBV7-2, the J call TRBJ2-1; 7 bases match TRBD2. Trimming cost V 1 base and J 6 bases; bases outside gene matches: 6. CDR1 is SGHTA, CDR2 FQGNSA, per germline. The CDR3 covers 15 residues.

The genes are TRBV4-2 and TRBJ2-1, with TRBD2 as a possible D gene (6 bases). CDR1 and CDR2 from the germline V gene are LGHNA and YNFKEQ. The V end was cut by 1 base, the J end by 2 bases, with 15 bases between. The CDR3 consists of 17 residues. CDR3 sequence: CASSQGEVKGPYNEQFF. The DNA of the CDR3 is TGTGCCAGCAGCCAAGGGGAGGTCAAAGGGCCCTACAATGAGCAGTTCTTC.

About this clonotype: This may be a read error: a much more frequent sequence differs by one nucleotide. The V call is TRBV20-1, the J call TRBJ2-7; possibly TRBD1 or TRBD2 for D (5 bases each). With 1 base removed from V and 3 bases from J, the gap between germline ends came to 10 bases. CDR3 length equals 13 residues. Germline values: CDR1 DFQATT, CDR2 SNEGSKA (reference sequence). CDR3 DNA: TGCAGTGCTAGAGGGGACGGCGACTACGAGCAGTACTTC. Its translation is CSARGDGDYEQYF.

The J gene is TRBJ1-2, the V gene TRBV20-1, with D possibly matching TRBD1 (5 bases). Per the germline V gene, CDR1 is DFQATT and CDR2 is SNEGSKA (reference sequence). The CDR3 covers 11 residues. CDR3 bases: TGCAGGGCGGGGGATATCGATGGCTACACCTTC. Residues: CRAGDIDGYTF.

The chain couples TRBV6-2 or TRBV6-3 to TRBJ2-7; D is unresolved. Germline values: CDR1 MNHEY, CDR2 SVGEGT. Trimming shortened V by 3 bases and J by 3 bases, and 9 bases separated the two germline ends. The CDR3 is made up of 13 amino acids. CDR3 DNA: TGTGCCAGCAGTTATCCAGAACACTACGAGCAGTACTTC. Translation gives CASSYPEHYEQYF.

This clonotype was counted only a few times. The gene calls are TRBV9 and TRBJ2-5, with D perhaps TRBD1 (6 bases). Germline lookup yields CDR1 SGDLS and CDR2 YYNGEE. V was trimmed by 3 bases and J by 0 bases, leaving 12 bases between them. The length of the CDR3 is 15 residues. CDR3 bases: TGTGCCAGCAGCGCGGGACACCAGTACCAAGAGACCCAGTACTTC. Translating gives CASSAGHQYQETQYF. Variable domain in full (rest from reference TRBV9 and TRBJ2-5): DSGVTQTPKHLITATGQRVTLRCSPRSGDLSVYWYQQSLDQGLQFLIQYYNGEERAKGNILERFSAQQFPDLHSELNLSSLELGDSALYFCASSAGHQYQETQYFGPGTRLLVL.

The rearrangement links TRBV7-6 to TRBJ2-7; D is uncertain. Trimming left V 0 bases short and J 3 bases short, with 9 bases between. The germline V gene encodes CDR1 SGHVS and CDR2 FNYEAQ. The CDR3 loop spans 14 amino acids. This CDR3 is CASSLADGYYEQYF. The CDR3 region has the DNA TGTGCCAGCAGCTTAGCGGACGGCTACTACGAGCAGTACTTC. The variable domain in full, completed from reference TRBV7-6 and TRBJ2-7, reads GAGVSQSPRYKVTKRGQDVALRCDPISGHVSLYWYRQALGQGPEFLTYFNYEAQQDKSGLPNDRFSAERPEGSISTLTIQRTEQRDSAMYRCASSLADGYYEQYFGPGTRLTVT.

V is TRBV25-1 and J is TRBJ2-1; tentatively, D is TRBD1 or TRBD2 (5 bases each). Germline-derived CDR1 and CDR2 are MGHDK and SYGVNS. The CDR3 has 13 residues. The V end was cut by 1 base, the J end by 9 bases, with 10 bases between. CDR3 loop: CASSESDGGEQFF. The CDR3 nucleotides read TGTGCCAGCAGTGAATCCGATGGGGGTGAGCAGTTCTTC.

This clonotype was counted only a few times. This chain links TRBV5-1 with TRBJ1-2; D not resolved. Germline-derived CDR1 and CDR2 are SGHRS and YFSETQ. CDR3 length: 12 amino acids. Trimming removed 2 bases from V and 4 bases from J, with 6 bases in between. This chain's CDR3 is CASSFESYGYTF. For the CDR3, the DNA is TGCGCCAGCAGCTTCGAGTCCTATGGCTACACCTTC.

The chain uses TRBV4-3 and TRBJ2-1, with 9 bases that match TRBD2. V shed 3 bases, J shed 3 bases, and the junction held 15 bases outside the gene matches. Germline CDR1 LGHNA, CDR2 YSLEER. The CDR3 length is 19 residues. The CDR3: CASSHTLAGKLGGYNEQFF. CDR3 nucleotides: TGCGCCAGCAGCCACACACTAGCGGGCAAGCTGGGGGGCTACAATGAGCAGTTCTTC.

This chain uses TRBV29-1 with TRBJ2-7; 10 bases align to TRBD2. Germline loops: CDR1 SQVTM, CDR2 ANQGSEA. The CDR3 consists of 14 residues. The V segment lost 5 bases and the J segment 7 bases; nucleotides outside the gene matches: 11. CDR3 residues: CSVPLAGRLNEQYF. The CDR3 DNA is TGCAGCGTTCCACTAGCGGGGCGACTCAATGAGCAGTACTTC.